Below are 22 T cell receptor beta chains sequenced from a single sample in a study of post-analysis software for immune sequencing data. The study's findings and limits: Elevated frequency relative to controls characterized about 5 TRBV segments in patients, TRBV5-6, TRBV5-1 and TRBV20-1 among them.

Prepared libraries of TCR beta cDNA carried unique molecular identifiers. Each CDR3 protein is one row after TCRdb ran MiXCR on the PCR reads. The table lists about 820,000 distinct CDR3 sequences, approximately 53% of them singletons. These receptors have no known antigen. Sequenced sample: blood. These receptor sequences come from a girl under 18 with multiple sclerosis.

A few counts support this clonotype. The genes are TRBV18 and TRBJ2-1, with D perhaps TRBD2 (6 bases). Trimming left V 3 bases short and J 4 bases short, with 13 bases between. In germline, CDR1 is KGHSH, CDR2 LQKENI. The CDR3 extends over 15 amino acids. CDR3 nucleotides: TGTGCCAGCTCACCTACGGGACTGAGTTACAATGAGCAGTTCTTC. Its protein is CASSPTGLSYNEQFF.

This clonotype has a handful of counts. J is TRBJ1-2 and V is TRBV5-6, with TRBD1 matching over 9 bases. The V gene end was trimmed by 3 bases and the J gene end by 6 bases; junction bases not matched to a gene: 3. The length of the CDR3 is 13 residues. Germline CDR1 is SGHDT and CDR2 is YYEEEE. The CDR3 loop reads CASSSDRGDGYTF. CDR3 sequence (DNA): TGTGCCAGCAGCTCTGACAGGGGGGATGGCTACACCTTC.

In its sample, this clonotype was seen a few times. The chain recombines TRBV5-5 with TRBJ2-1, with 10 bases aligning to TRBD2. The ends lost 4 bases at V and 8 bases at J; junction bases unmatched: 12. The V gene's germline CDR1 is SGHKS and CDR2 YYEKEE (reference sequence). This CDR3 is 16 amino acids long. In DNA, the CDR3 is TGTGCCAGCAGCCCAGAGGTAGCGGGGGGCTCCCATGAGCAGTTCTTC. Amino acid sequence: CASSPEVAGGSHEQFF.

The rearrangement uses TRBV29-1 and TRBJ1-5; possibly TRBD1 for D (5 bases). Germline V gives CDR1 SQVTM, CDR2 ANQGSEA. The CDR3 spans 13 residues. V dropped 7 bases and J dropped 6 bases, with 16 bases sitting between them. Written as DNA, the CDR3 is TGCAGCGCTTCCCGGGCGGGGGGTCAGCCCCAGCATTTT. It translates to CSASRAGGQPQHF.

The V gene is TRBV6-1, the J gene TRBJ2-4; possibly TRBD2 for D (5 bases). The J call may be wrong; the DNA end is better matched by TRBJ2-7. Germline CDR1 reads MNHNS; CDR2 reads SASEGT. This CDR3 is built from 15 residues. CDR3 residues: CASSEALGGSYEQYF. DNA of the CDR3: TGTGCCAGCAGTGAAGCGCTAGGAGGATCCTACGAGCAGTACTTC.

This clonotype was detected a few times. This sequence joins TRBV5-5 and TRBJ1-1; TRBD1 matches 11 bases. This CDR3 comprises 15 residues. Germline CDR1 SGHKS, CDR2 YYEKEE (reference sequence). With V trimmed by 0 bases and J by 4 bases, 2 bases remained unmatched. CDR3 residues: CASSLEGTGGTEAFF. The CDR3 DNA sequence: TGTGCCAGCAGCTTGGAGGGGACAGGGGGCACTGAAGCTTTCTTT.

The chain joins TRBV5-1 to TRBJ2-7; 8 positions match TRBD1. Per germline, CDR1 SGHRS and CDR2 YFSETQ. V lost 2 bases to trimming and J lost 1 base; unmatched junction nucleotides: 5. CDR3 size: 15 residues. The CDR3 loop is CASSFPGQESYEQYF. As DNA, the CDR3 is TGCGCCAGCAGCTTTCCGGGACAGGAGTCCTACGAGCAGTACTTC.

This chain uses TRBV6-4 with TRBJ2-1, with 11 bases lining up with TRBD2. The V gene end was trimmed by 2 bases and the J gene end by 9 bases; junction bases not matched to a gene: 6. Looked up from germline, CDR1 is MRHNA and CDR2 is SNTAGT. This CDR3 region has 15 residues. The CDR3 DNA reads TGTGCCAGCAGTGACGGCACTAGCGGGAGTAGTGAGCAGTTCTTC. Translating it yields CASSDGTSGSSEQFF.

The V call is TRBV3-1, the J call TRBJ2-5; TRBD2 matches at 10 bases. The tail of the sequence fits TRBJ2-7 better, so the J call may be wrong. This CDR3 spans 18 amino acids. CDR1 LGHDT and CDR2 YNNKEL come from the germline V gene (reference sequence). The CDR3: CASSQVPRVGTSVPEQYF. CDR3 sequence (DNA): TGTGCCAGCAGCCAAGTCCCTCGGGTCGGGACTAGCGTCCCCGAGCAGTACTTC.

This clonotype was detected only a few times. V and J are TRBV5-1 and TRBJ2-5, with 10 bases identical to TRBD1. The CDR3 spans 15 residues. The J segment lost 5 bases and the V segment lost 1 base, leaving 5 bases of the junction unmatched. The germline V gene encodes CDR1 SGHRS and CDR2 YFSETQ. The CDR3 spells CASSLKTGGMETQYF. The CDR3 nucleotides read TGCGCCAGCAGCTTGAAGACAGGGGGCATGGAGACCCAGTACTTC.

This clonotype was detected a few times. The chain joins TRBV7-2 to TRBJ2-7; D might be TRBD2 (7 bases). The end of the DNA fits TRBJ2-5 better, so the J call may be wrong. This CDR3 is built from 16 residues. The V gene's germline CDR1 is SGHTA and CDR2 FQGNSA. DNA of the CDR3: TGTGCCAGCAGCTTAGCGGGGGGGGCCCTAGGAGAGACCCAGTACTTC. It codes for CASSLAGGALGETQYF.

Notes on this clonotype: A junction end diverges from the germline sequence, so it may reflect a read error. The rearrangement joins TRBV28 to TRBJ1-1; the D gene is possibly TRBD1 (5 bases). Germline V gene data show CDR1 as MDHEN and CDR2 as SYDVKM. The CDR3 runs 15 residues. CDR3 loop: CTSNSPGQRDTEAFF. As DNA, the CDR3 is TGTACCAGCAACTCCCCGGGGCAGCGGGACACTGAAGCTTTCTTT.

The gene calls are TRBV20-1 and TRBJ2-1, with 16 bases lining up with TRBD2. The CDR3 runs to 16 residues. CDR1 is DFQATT, CDR2 SNEGSKA, per germline (reference sequence). CDR3 in DNA: TGCAGCGCGCAGGGACTAGCGGGGGGGTACTACAATGAGCAGTTCTTC. It is translated as CSAQGLAGGYYNEQFF.

The V gene is TRBV4-1, the J gene TRBJ1-1; D is unclear. The V end was cut by 6 bases, the J end by 3 bases, with 17 bases between. Germline V gene sequence: CDR1 MGHRA, CDR2 YSYEKL. The CDR3 runs to 15 residues. The CDR3 here is CASRYGENEDTEAFF. The DNA for the CDR3 is TGCGCCAGCAGGTACGGGGAAAACGAGGACACTGAAGCTTTCTTT.

The J gene is TRBJ2-7, the V gene TRBV10-3; no reliable D call. The length of the CDR3 is 16 residues. Per the germline V gene, CDR1 is ENHRY and CDR2 is SYGVKD. The V end lost 0 bases, the J end lost 0 bases, and 12 bases lay between the germline ends. CDR3 residues: CAISESTWGSSYEQYF. For the CDR3, the DNA is TGTGCCATCAGTGAGTCGACTTGGGGTAGCTCCTACGAGCAGTACTTC.

A note on this clonotype: The junction does not match germline at one end; this may be a read error. The chain is built from TRBV2 and TRBJ1-2; D uncertain. The CDR3 spans 10 residues. Germline assignment: CDR1 SNHLY and CDR2 FYNNEI. The CDR3 bases are TGTGACAGCAGTGAACACAGCTACACCTTC. It yields the protein CDSSEHSYTF.

V and J are TRBV7-2 and TRBJ1-5; perhaps TRBD1 as D (6 bases). The V end was cut by 1 base, the J end by 3 bases, with 13 bases between. CDR3 length: 16 residues. Germline lookup yields CDR1 SGHTA and CDR2 FQGNSA. The CDR3 nucleotides read TGTGCCAGCAGCTTAGTAGGGGGGGTGGCCAATCAGCCCCAGCATTTT. Protein product: CASSLVGGVANQPQHF.

This clonotype was recorded a few times. V is TRBV5-7 and J is TRBJ2-5; 8 nucleotides line up with TRBD1. TRBV5-7 is an ORF; its function is uncertain. The J segment lost 4 bases and the V segment lost 4 bases, leaving 6 bases of the junction unmatched. This CDR3 contains 14 residues. The CDR3: CASSIPQGGETQYF. The CDR3 region has the DNA TGTGCCAGCAGCATCCCACAGGGGGGAGAGACCCAGTACTTC.

This clonotype showed up just a few times. V usage is TRBV29-1 and J usage is TRBJ2-7, with D tentatively TRBD1 (6 bases). Germline lookup yields CDR1 SQVTM and CDR2 ANQGSEA. CDR3 length equals 14 residues. V lost 7 bases to trimming and J lost 0 bases, with 16 bases between them. CDR3 sequence: CSAAQGSSSYEQYF. In DNA, the CDR3 is TGCAGCGCCGCGCAGGGGTCTAGCTCCTACGAGCAGTACTTC.

V is TRBV10-3 and J is TRBJ1-1; D is undetermined. The ends were cut back, 0 bases at V and 0 bases at J, with 11 bases in the middle. The CDR3 runs 16 residues. The germline V gene has CDR1 ENHRY and CDR2 SYGVKD. CDR3 sequence: CAISESFRGMNTEAFF. The DNA for the CDR3 is TGTGCCATCAGTGAGTCGTTTCGGGGAATGAACACTGAAGCTTTCTTT.

The rearrangement links TRBV6-2 or TRBV6-3 to TRBJ2-2; possible D gene TRBD1, 6 bases. The germline V gene encodes CDR1 MNHEY and CDR2 SVGEGT. The CDR3 spans 17 residues. Trimming took off 0 bases at V and 2 bases at J, with 13 bases between the two ends. CDR3 protein: CASSYSPDRQNTGELFF. The CDR3 DNA follows: TGTGCCAGCAGTTACTCCCCGGACAGACAAAACACCGGGGAGCTGTTTTTT.

The V gene is TRBV5-1, the J gene TRBJ2-1; 8 nucleotides agree with TRBD2. The CDR3 runs to 15 residues. The V gene end was trimmed by 4 bases and the J gene end by 8 bases; junction bases not matched to a gene: 11. The germline CDR1 and CDR2 sequences are SGHRS and YFSETQ. CDR3 DNA: TGCGCCAGCAGCCCGAGCGGGAGAACTGGGGATGAGCAGTTCTTC. Translating gives CASSPSGRTGDEQFF.